This TCR beta chain was sequenced during a study of early T cells in non-severe SARS-CoV-2 infection. In the study overall: Investigators sequenced bulk RNA drawn from unsorted whole blood, and chains remained unpaired.

TCRdb passed the 5' RACE reads through MiXCR, listing each CDR3 protein once. Here the sample spans 60,000 or so distinct CDR3 sequences, roughly 8.7% being singletons. There are 15 residues in the CDR3. The ends lost 4 bases at V and 10 bases at J; junction bases unmatched: 11. Germline lookup yields CDR1 SGHTA and CDR2 FQGNSA. This sequence originates from an adult who was a healthcare worker with PCR-confirmed SARS-CoV-2 infection or an uninfected control (not recorded which). The chain joins TRBV7-2 to TRBJ2-1, with 9 positions matching TRBD2. The sample here was whole blood, taken at baseline. The CDR3: CASSSESSGVREQFF. Here the CDR3 DNA reads TGTGCCAGCAGCTCGGAGTCTAGCGGGGTCCGGGAGCAGTTCTTC.